This passage covers 22 T cell receptor beta chains from one sample sequenced in a study of OX40 agonist ivuxolimab in advanced cancers. Using immunoSEQ multiplex PCR, the repertoire was profiled, and TCRdb retains in-frame clones only, with some absent. In the table there are about 160,000 clones, under 95% of which are singletons. Sequencing used CD4+ or CD8+ T cells sorted from blood, obtained in a trial of the OX40 agonist ivuxolimab. All receptors come from an adult with an advanced solid tumor such as melanoma, head and neck, liver or kidney cancer.

This chain links TRBV4-3 with TRBJ2-7; 9 bases match TRBD1. The CDR3 loop spans 17 amino acids. The V gene end was trimmed by 4 bases and the J gene end by 0 bases; junction bases not matched to a gene: 10. CDR1 and CDR2 (germline): LGHNA, YSLEER. The CDR3 region is CASSRGTGREFSYEQYF. DNA of the CDR3: TGCGCCAGCAGCCGCGGGACAGGGAGGGAGTTCTCCTACGAGCAGTACTTC.

This sequence joins TRBV6-5 and TRBJ2-1; 9 nucleotides match TRBD2. The length of the CDR3 is 14 residues. CDR1 is MNHEY and CDR2 is SVGAGI in the germline V gene. The J segment lost 12 bases and the V segment lost 6 bases, leaving 12 bases of the junction unmatched. The CDR3 loop is CASRDPTSGLSQFF. In DNA, the CDR3 is TGTGCCAGCAGGGACCCGACTAGCGGCCTGTCGCAGTTCTTC.

The genes are TRBV10-1 and TRBJ2-1; 8 bases match TRBD2. Looked up from germline, CDR1 is WNHNN and CDR2 is SYGVQD (reference sequence). The junction had 14 bases not matched to a gene; V was cut back by 4 bases and J by 12 bases. The length of the CDR3 is 15 residues. CDR3 loop: CASSGGRGGRLWQFF. As DNA, the CDR3 is TGCGCCAGCAGTGGCGGTCGGGGGGGCCGCCTATGGCAGTTCTTC.

This chain links TRBV4-3 with TRBJ2-1, with 10 bases identical to TRBD1. This CDR3 has 17 amino acids. J gave up 4 bases and V 3 bases, and 9 bases lay outside the gene matches. The germline V gene has CDR1 LGHNA and CDR2 YSLEER. CDR3 bases: TGCGCCAGCAGCCATTCCGGGACAGGGGTTATGTACAATGAGCAGTTCTTC. This translates into CASSHSGTGVMYNEQFF.

This clone was counted a single time. The chain employs TRBV5-6 and TRBJ2-1; D might be TRBD2 (6 bases). V lost 0 bases and J lost 9, with 13 bases in between. The CDR3 runs to 14 residues. Per the germline V gene, CDR1 is SGHDT and CDR2 is YYEEEE. The CDR3 here is CASSLAGALGEQFF. The CDR3 DNA is TGTGCCAGCAGCTTGGCGGGAGCATTAGGTGAGCAGTTCTTC.

The chain links TRBV7-9 to TRBJ1-2, with 7 bases matching TRBD1. The length of the CDR3 is 14 residues. V gave up 6 bases and J gave up 2 bases; unmatched junction bases: 6. The V gene's germline CDR1 is SEHNR and CDR2 FQNEAQ (reference sequence). CDR3 region: CASRAGQLNYGYTF. The CDR3 bases are TGTGCCAGCAGAGCGGGACAGCTGAACTATGGCTACACCTTC.

This rearrangement joins TRBV7-8 to TRBJ2-3, with 11 bases that match TRBD2. Trimming cost V 2 bases and J 14 bases; bases outside gene matches: 9. Germline CDR1 is SGHVS and CDR2 is FQNEAQ. The CDR3 has 14 residues. The CDR3 sequence: CASSLRVAGGDRYF. The CDR3 DNA reads TGTGCCAGCAGCTTACGTGTAGCGGGGGGGGATCGGTATTTT.

The chain recombines TRBV6-1 with TRBJ1-2, with D hard to call. Germline V lookup: CDR1 MNHNS, CDR2 SASEGT. This CDR3 contains 12 residues. V was clipped by 0 bases and J by 4 bases, with 3 bases between them. The CDR3 loop is CASSEASYGYTF. The CDR3 DNA sequence: TGTGCCAGCAGTGAAGCCTCCTATGGCTACACCTTC.

V gene TRBV4-3 combines with J gene TRBJ2-3, with 14 bases lining up with TRBD2. The CDR3 length is 17 residues. V lost 3 bases and J lost 1; bases outside the gene matches: 3. Germline values: CDR1 LGHNA, CDR2 YSLEER. CDR3 in amino acids: CASSHRLAGGGTDTQYF. The CDR3 DNA follows: TGCGCCAGCAGCCACCGACTAGCGGGGGGGGGCACAGATACGCAGTATTTT.

This clone was detected only once. The chain uses TRBV5-4 and TRBJ1-4; 7 bases are a match to TRBD1. After removal of 0 bases from V and 7 bases from J, the junction contained 6 bases not matched to a gene. This CDR3 contains 15 residues. Germline loops: CDR1 SGHNT, CDR2 YYREEE (reference sequence). The CDR3 DNA is TGTGCCAGCAGCTTGGTTGGACAGGCGGGTGAAAAACTGTTTTTT. This encodes CASSLVGQAGEKLFF.

The chain combines TRBV5-1 with TRBJ2-7; D perhaps matches TRBD2 (6 bases). With 4 bases removed from V and 5 bases from J, the gap between germline ends came to 16 bases. CDR3 size: 14 residues. CDR1 and CDR2 (germline): SGHRS, YFSETQ. The CDR3 region has the DNA TGCGCCAGCAGCGCGGGGACCGATTCCAACGAGCAGTACTTC. This codes for CASSAGTDSNEQYF. Based on the CDR3 plus reference TRBV5-1 and TRBJ2-7, the full variable domain is KAGVTQTPRYLIKTRGQQVTLSCSPISGHRSVSWYQQTPGQGLQFLFEYFSETQRNKGNFPGRFSGRQFSNSRSEMNVSTLELGDSALYLCASSAGTDSNEQYFGPGTRLTVT.

The chain carries TRBV5-5 and TRBJ2-5; tentatively, D is TRBD1 or TRBD2 (6 bases each). There are 13 residues in the CDR3. Germline loops: CDR1 SGHKS, CDR2 YYEKEE (reference sequence). Trimming cost V 7 bases and J 4 bases, with 14 bases left between them. The CDR3 sequence: CASDGGAGETQYF. CDR3 DNA: TGTGCCAGCGACGGGGGCGCAGGAGAGACCCAGTACTTC.

V and J are TRBV6-1 and TRBJ1-3; D is unresolved. CDR1 is MNHNS and CDR2 is SASEGT in the germline V gene. This CDR3 is 15 amino acids long. Trimming removed 2 bases from V and 1 base from J, with 9 bases in between. CDR3 sequence: CASSERRASGNTIYF. CDR3 nucleotide sequence: TGTGCCAGCAGTGAAAGGCGTGCTTCTGGAAACACCATATATTTT.

The CDR3 here is CASSLGLVTGTGELFF. CDR3 bases: TGTGCCAGCAGCTTAGGGCTGGTAACAGGCACCGGGGAGCTGTTTTTT. The chain carries TRBV7-2 and TRBJ2-2; D may be TRBD1 (5 bases). CDR3 length equals 16 residues. Germline assignment: CDR1 SGHTA and CDR2 FQGNSA. Trimming removed 1 base at V and 4 bases at J, with 13 bases between.

The CDR3 reads CASSRRVAGAGANVLTF. The CDR3 DNA follows: TGTGCCAGCAGCAGAAGGGTAGCGGGGGCTGGGGCCAACGTCCTGACTTTC. The chain employs TRBV2 and TRBJ2-6; TRBD2 matches at 9 bases. The J segment lost 2 bases and the V segment lost 6 bases, leaving 8 bases of the junction unmatched. The CDR3 covers 17 residues. Germline V CDR1 and CDR2: SNHLY, FYNNEI. Full variable domain (rest looked up from reference TRBV2 and TRBJ2-6): EPEVTQTPSHQVTQMGQEVILRCVPISNHLYFYWYRQILGQKVEFLVSFYNNEISEKSEIFDDQFSVERPDGSNFTLKIRSTKLEDSAMYFCASSRRVAGAGANVLTFGAGSRLTVL.

This rearrangement joins TRBV4-3 to TRBJ1-1, with D hard to call. The CDR3 spans 14 residues. Trimming left V 1 base short and J 0 bases short, with 6 bases between. Germline CDR1 reads LGHNA; CDR2 reads YSLEER. The CDR3 nucleotides read TGCGCCAGCAGCCAAGGGCCCTTGAACACTGAAGCTTTCTTT. Amino acids: CASSQGPLNTEAFF.

In this sample, this clone turned up once. J is TRBJ2-3 and V is TRBV19; D is unclear. The germline V gene encodes CDR1 LNHDA and CDR2 SQIVND (reference sequence). Trimming took 2 bases from V and 2 from J, leaving 5 bases between them. The CDR3 has 13 amino acids. The CDR3 region is CASSIPSTDTQYF. In nucleotides, the CDR3 is TGTGCCAGTAGTATACCCTCCACAGATACGCAGTATTTT.

This clone came up a few times. The chain employs TRBV21-1 and TRBJ1-2; the table's D call, TRBD1, was not checked against the DNA. TRBV21-1 is classified as a pseudogene. CDR3 size: 13 residues. The CDR3 loop reads CASNHRDRAGYTF. Here the CDR3 DNA reads TGTGCCAGCAACCACCGGGACAGGGCAGGCTACACCTTC.

V usage is TRBV10-2 and J usage is TRBJ1-2; D might be TRBD1 (5 bases). Germline V lookup: CDR1 WSHSY, CDR2 SAAADI. The germline V and J ends were trimmed by 2 bases and 4 bases, with 8 bases remaining between them. The length of the CDR3 is 13 residues. CDR3 in amino acids: CASSEGGRYGYTF. CDR3 DNA: TGCGCCAGCAGTGAGGGGGGTCGCTATGGCTACACCTTC.

This rearrangement joins TRBV6-5 to TRBJ1-2; 11 nucleotides line up with TRBD1. V lost 6 bases to trimming and J lost 4 bases; unmatched junction nucleotides: 4. This CDR3 comprises 14 residues. Germline V CDR1 and CDR2: MNHEY, SVGAGI. The CDR3 region is CASRGTGGAYGYTF. The CDR3 DNA reads as TGTGCCAGCAGAGGGACAGGGGGGGCCTATGGCTACACCTTC.

The rearrangement uses TRBV28 and TRBJ2-7; weak D call: TRBD2 (9 bases). From germline, CDR1 is MDHEN and CDR2 SYDVKM. This CDR3 spans 19 amino acids. Trimming stripped 7 bases from V and 6 bases from J, with 34 bases between. CDR3 region: CASTSPWQGALAGKGEQYF. In DNA form, the CDR3 reads TGTGCCAGCACGTCTCCCTGGCAGGGGGCCCTAGCGGGAAAGGGCGAGCAGTACTTC.

The chain is built from TRBV7-6 and TRBJ1-3; 9 bases line up with TRBD1. The J segment lost 8 bases and the V segment lost 6 bases, leaving 8 bases of the junction unmatched. The germline V gene has CDR1 SGHVS and CDR2 FNYEAQ. The CDR3 consists of 14 residues. For the CDR3, the DNA is TGTGCCAGCAGTCCCTCGACAGGGGGGTACACCATATATTTT. This sequence encodes CASSPSTGGYTIYF.